This T cell receptor beta chain was found in a study of control samples from healthy donors and cancer patients. Some clones are missing from TCRdb's copy, which holds only in-frame ones; the method was immunoSEQ multiplex PCR. The profile shows about 130,000 clones, around 93% of them singletons. Source material: blood. The clonotype comes from a man between 18 and 35 years old in good health.

Here the CDR3 reads CSVESRYEQFF. The CDR3 nucleotides read TGCAGCGTTGAGTCTCGCTATGAGCAGTTCTTC. This rearrangement joins TRBV29-1 to TRBJ2-1; D not resolved. Trimming took 3 bases from V and 8 from J, leaving 8 bases between them. Germline-derived CDR1 and CDR2 are SQVTM and ANQGSEA. CDR3 length: 11 amino acids.